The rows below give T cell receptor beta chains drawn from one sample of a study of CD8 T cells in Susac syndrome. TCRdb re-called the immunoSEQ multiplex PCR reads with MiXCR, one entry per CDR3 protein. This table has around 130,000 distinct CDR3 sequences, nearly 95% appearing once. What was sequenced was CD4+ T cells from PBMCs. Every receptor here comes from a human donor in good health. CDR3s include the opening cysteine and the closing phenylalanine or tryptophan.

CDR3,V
CASSSAGRLNQPQHF,TRBV7-9
CASSPTDNYGYTF,TRBV18
CASSSRIQSYGYTF,TRBV7-2
CASTTGGQGQPQHF,TRBV2
CASSFMAGQQETQYF,TRBV7-6
CAWSGGSDRGTQYF,TRBV30
CASSFESADEQYF,TRBV5-1
CASSLESNQPQHF,TRBV2
CASSHYRDSWRTGELFF,TRBV3-1
CASRETGFIESYTF,TRBV28
CASSSGTGNQPQHF,TRBV9
CASSLGTYGYTF,TRBV5-4
CASSYGAGLASYEQYF,TRBV6-5
CASSQRTSPRELFF,TRBV3-1
CASSPYGANEQFF,TRBV7-2
CASSIGRANGYTF,TRBV19
CASSLGGGLAETYNEQFF,TRBV5-4
CASSAGTSGRAVQETQYF,TRBV5-1
CASSFLSDGGELFF,TRBV27
CASGLLAGGDTQYF,TRBV2
CASSFGTAGELFF,TRBV5-6
CASTLGGTKNIQYF,TRBV3-1
CASSYDRETEAFF,TRBV6-6
CASSLKDYALYQFF,TRBV5-1
CASSLGNRGGTQYF,TRBV13
CASSWSRETQYF,TRBV7-2
CASSPLREGLTYEQYF,TRBV18